This passage covers 18 T cell receptor beta chains from one sample sequenced in a study of blood T cell repertoires in COVID-19. The repertoire was sequenced with immunoSEQ multiplex PCR; TCRdb's copy has only in-frame clones and lacks some. This sample carries about 400,000 clones, 87% of them seen once, and the ten largest clones take 1.5% to 2%. Specimen: PBMCs or T cells enriched from blood (not recorded which). These receptors originate from a woman aged 18-30 years with acute COVID-19.

The J gene is TRBJ2-1, the V gene TRBV7-9, with TRBD2 matching over 8 bases. The junction had 5 bases not matched to a gene; V was cut back by 0 bases and J by 7 bases. The CDR3 length is 15 residues. Germline CDR1 SEHNR, CDR2 FQNEAQ (reference sequence). CDR3 protein: CASSLALAGLNEQFF. The CDR3 nucleotides read TGTGCCAGCAGCTTAGCTCTAGCGGGTTTGAATGAGCAGTTCTTC.

J is TRBJ1-6 and V is TRBV6-1; perhaps TRBD1 as D (6 bases). Germline V lookup: CDR1 MNHNS, CDR2 SASEGT. Trimming took 2 bases from V and 10 from J, leaving 18 bases between them. The CDR3 runs 16 residues. For the CDR3, the DNA is TGTGCCAGCAGTGAAATCTTGGGGACAAGTCGATCACCCCTCCACTTT. This codes for CASSEILGTSRSPLHF.

This chain joins TRBV25-1 and TRBJ2-2; TRBD2 aligns across 13 bases. This CDR3 region has 14 residues. Per the germline V gene, CDR1 is MGHDK and CDR2 is SYGVNS. After removal of 9 bases from V and 3 bases from J, the junction contained 1 base not matched to a gene. CDR3 sequence: CASGLAGDTGELFF. The CDR3 coding sequence is TGTGCCAGTGGACTAGCGGGAGACACCGGGGAGCTGTTTTTT.

This sequence joins TRBV25-1 and TRBJ1-5; no reliable D call. This CDR3 spans 13 amino acids. The germline CDR1 and CDR2 sequences are MGHDK and SYGVNS. V was shortened by 2 bases and J by 4 bases, with 6 bases between the two germline ends. The CDR3 region has the DNA TGTGCCAGCAGTGAAAGAGTAAATCAGCCCCAGCATTTT. This sequence encodes CASSERVNQPQHF.

V and J are TRBV23-1 and TRBJ1-6, with a possible D match to TRBD1 (6 bases). TRBV23-1 is filed as an ORF, its function uncertain. There are 15 residues in the CDR3. Deletions cut 0 bases from V and 7 bases from J, with 10 bases between. The CDR3 coding sequence is TGCGCCAGCAGTCAATCGACAGGCCTAAATTCACCCCTCCACTTT. It encodes CASSQSTGLNSPLHF.

This clone appeared a few times. The rearrangement links TRBV19 to TRBJ1-5; 7 bases fit TRBD1. Germline-derived CDR1 and CDR2 are LNHDA and SQIVND (reference sequence). J gave up 4 bases and V 3 bases, and 6 bases lay outside the gene matches. The CDR3 sequence is 15 residues long. The CDR3 loop is CASSIFGTANQPQHF. DNA for the CDR3: TGTGCCAGTAGTATCTTCGGGACAGCTAATCAGCCCCAGCATTTT.

This chain connects TRBV2 to TRBJ1-5; a weak D match, TRBD1 (6 bases). CDR3 length equals 13 residues. V lost 6 bases to trimming and J lost 3 bases, with 9 bases between them. Germline V gene sequence: CDR1 SNHLY, CDR2 FYNNEI. The CDR3 here is CASRHRVNQPQHF. CDR3 DNA sequence: TGTGCCAGCAGACACAGGGTCAATCAGCCCCAGCATTTT.

The chain recombines TRBV19 with TRBJ1-1; no definite D call. The CDR3 extends over 12 amino acids. Between the trimmed V and J ends, which lost 6 bases and 2 bases, there was a span of 7 bases. Germline values: CDR1 LNHDA, CDR2 SQIVND (reference sequence). CDR3 loop: CASRRSNTEAFF. The DNA of the CDR3 is TGTGCCAGTAGACGGAGCAACACTGAAGCTTTCTTT.

The gene calls are TRBV5-1 and TRBJ2-7; 8 positions match TRBD1. With 0 bases clipped from V and 5 bases from J, the junction kept 10 bases outside the gene matches. The CDR3 runs to 16 residues. Germline loops: CDR1 SGHRS, CDR2 YFSETQ. CDR3 sequence: CASSLGVRQGANEQYF. The CDR3 DNA sequence: TGCGCCAGCAGCTTGGGGGTTCGGCAGGGGGCTAACGAGCAGTACTTC.

The chain couples TRBV7-9 to TRBJ1-4; D might be TRBD1 (6 bases). This CDR3 has 11 amino acids. With 5 bases removed from V and 8 bases from J, the gap between germline ends came to 6 bases. In germline, CDR1 is SEHNR, CDR2 FQNEAQ (reference sequence). In DNA, the CDR3 is TGTGCCAGCAGCACAGGGGAAAAACTGTTTTTT. Its protein is CASSTGEKLFF.

Only one count was recorded for this clone. The chain links TRBV11-2 to TRBJ2-7; no clear D. With 3 bases removed from V and 2 bases from J, the gap between germline ends came to 8 bases. CDR1 and CDR2 (germline): SGHAT, FQNNGV. This CDR3 has 13 amino acids. This chain's CDR3 is CASSFGPTYEQYF. CDR3 in DNA: TGTGCCAGCAGCTTCGGTCCTACCTACGAGCAGTACTTC.

V gene TRBV2 combines with J gene TRBJ1-5, with D possibly matching TRBD1 (6 bases). V was clipped by 3 bases and J by 2 bases, with 11 bases between them. The length of the CDR3 is 15 residues. CDR1 and CDR2 from the germline V gene are SNHLY and FYNNEI. The CDR3 sequence: CASSDRPGGNQPQHF. The CDR3 nucleotides read TGTGCCAGCAGTGACCGGCCAGGGGGCAATCAGCCCCAGCATTTT.

The rearrangement links TRBV10-3 to TRBJ2-1, with a weak D call TRBD1 (6 bases). Germline V gene sequence: CDR1 ENHRY, CDR2 SYGVKD. V was clipped by 3 bases and J by 13 bases, with 13 bases between them. The CDR3 contains 12 residues. The CDR3 region is CAISDSKGDQFF. The CDR3, as DNA: TGTGCCATCAGTGACAGCAAGGGGGATCAGTTCTTC.

This clone was seen once. This chain connects TRBV7-3 to TRBJ2-5, with a possible D match to TRBD1 (5 bases). The V and J ends lost 5 bases and 2 bases respectively, with 15 bases between them. From germline, CDR1 is SGHTA and CDR2 FQGTGA. The CDR3 spans 15 residues. This chain's CDR3 is CASSLNRGPQETQYF. In DNA form, the CDR3 reads TGTGCCAGCAGCCTAAATAGGGGTCCGCAAGAGACCCAGTACTTC.

The V gene is TRBV7-2, the J gene TRBJ2-1, with no clear D. Trimming shortened V by 3 bases and J by 6 bases, and 6 bases separated the two germline ends. The germline CDR1 and CDR2 sequences are SGHTA and FQGNSA. This CDR3 comprises 12 residues. CDR3 coding DNA: TGTGCCAGCAGCTTCGGTCGCAATGAGCAGTTCTTC. Its translation: CASSFGRNEQFF.

This clone came up once. The chain uses TRBV5-4 and TRBJ1-6; perhaps TRBD1 as D (5 bases). Germline loops: CDR1 SGHNT, CDR2 YYREEE (reference sequence). The CDR3 runs to 13 residues. The germline V and J ends were trimmed by 3 bases and 9 bases, with 10 bases remaining between them. The CDR3, as DNA: TGTGCCAGCAGCTCGGAAAGGGGTTCACCCCTCCACTTT. As protein: CASSSERGSPLHF.

The genes are TRBV7-9 and TRBJ1-1; weak D call: TRBD1 (6 bases). The CDR3 sequence is 12 residues long. The germline V gene encodes CDR1 SEHNR and CDR2 FQNEAQ (reference sequence). V was cut by 5 bases and J by 11 bases, with 15 bases left in between. CDR3 protein: CASSPHREGAFF. Written as DNA, the CDR3 is TGTGCCAGCAGCCCCCACAGGGAAGGGGCTTTCTTT.

The gene calls are TRBV7-2 and TRBJ2-3, with 11 bases fitting TRBD1. The CDR3 consists of 17 residues. Losses at the gene ends were 2 bases for V and 5 bases for J; bases not matched to a gene: 9. The germline V gene encodes CDR1 SGHTA and CDR2 FQGNSA. Written as DNA, the CDR3 is TGTGCCAGCAGCTTACGGGCAAGGGACAGGGGGATAGATACGCAGTATTTT. Amino acids: CASSLRARDRGIDTQYF.